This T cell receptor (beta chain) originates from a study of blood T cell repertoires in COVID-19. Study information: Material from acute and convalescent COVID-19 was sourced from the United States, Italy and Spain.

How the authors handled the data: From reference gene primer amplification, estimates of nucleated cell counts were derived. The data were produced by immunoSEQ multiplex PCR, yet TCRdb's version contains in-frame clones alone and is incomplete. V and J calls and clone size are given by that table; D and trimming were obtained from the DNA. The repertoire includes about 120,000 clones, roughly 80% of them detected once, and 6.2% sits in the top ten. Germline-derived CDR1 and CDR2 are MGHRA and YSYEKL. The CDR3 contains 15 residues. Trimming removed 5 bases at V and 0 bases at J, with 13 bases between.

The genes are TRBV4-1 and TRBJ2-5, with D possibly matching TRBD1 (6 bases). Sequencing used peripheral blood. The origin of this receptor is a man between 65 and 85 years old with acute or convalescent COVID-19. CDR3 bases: TGCGCCAGCAGCTCCCGGACAGAGTACCAAGAGACCCAGTACTTC. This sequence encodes CASSSRTEYQETQYF.